This TCR beta chain was identified during a study of cytomegalovirus exposure and HLA in healthy donors. General study results and limits: Later analysis associated a missense DCLRE1C variant with TCR beta V- and J-gene trimming. Follow-up analysis seemed to connect common viral pathogens with several of the most significant clusters identified. CMV antigen specificity was confirmed in vitro for three CMV-associated chains.

About this clone: Its antigen is undetermined.

Germline assignment: CDR1 SGHRS and CDR2 YFSETQ. V lost 0 bases, J lost 4 bases, and 7 bases stayed unmatched. CDR3 length: 16 amino acids. Researchers ran the PCR with 60 Vbeta and 13 Jbeta primers. As originally analysed: Counted up in a later analysis, unique TCR beta chains came to about 80 million, with about 9.9 million shared. TCRdb's table, derived via immunoSEQ multiplex PCR, lists solely in-frame clones and lacks some. D and trimming come from the DNA, and the V and J calls and clone size come from that table. The data show 100,000 to 150,000 clones, over 75% seen once. Sequencing was carried out using PBMCs. The receptor's source is a man aged 18 to 30 in good health and CMV-seropositive. The chain joins TRBV5-1 to TRBJ2-1; 7 bases are shared with TRBD2. CDR3 in DNA: TGCGCCAGCAGCTTGGGTGCTGGGGGGGGTTACAATGAGCAGTTCTTC. Protein: CASSLGAGGGYNEQFF.